The clone carrying this T cell receptor (beta chain) showed up just once. No antigen is known for it. J lost 5 bases, V lost 4 bases, and 7 bases had no gene match. The CDR3 length is 15 residues. From germline, CDR1 is KGHSH and CDR2 LQKENI. These data are taken from a study of a mutant IDH1 vaccine in newly diagnosed glioma. Findings and limits, study-wide: Evidence of vaccine-induced immune responses was documented in over 85% of patients. Whatever changes occurred in top peripheral T cell clonotypes seemed unrelated to pseudoprogression.

Time point specified: week 23, last vaccination. Doses comprised 300 ug of mutant IDH1 20-mer peptide each, plus topical imiquimod. New IDH1-mutant, ATRX-lost WHO grade 3 or 4 astrocytomas occurred in donors. This table comes from immunoSEQ multiplex PCR, and its TCRdb copy is limited to in-frame clones, with some not included. The sample lists about 64,000 clones, around 83% occurring once. This sequence joins TRBV18 and TRBJ2-7, with 11 bases lining up with TRBD1. The sample was PBMCs, taken from a glioma patient whose treatment included an IDH1 peptide vaccine. The receptor comes from a man aged 30 to 45 with glioma. The CDR3 reads CASSLGQGAINEQYF. CDR3 sequence (DNA): TGTGCCAGCTCACTAGGACAGGGGGCTATCAACGAGCAGTACTTC.